Below, 14 T cell receptor beta chains from the same sample are listed, as sequenced in a study of cytomegalovirus exposure and HLA in healthy donors (dated by TCRdb to about 2017). Libraries were made using the immunoSEQ multiplex PCR assay. A mixture of 60 forward primers for TCR Vbeta segments and 13 reverse primers for TCR Jbeta segments was used in the multiplex PCR. This is the immuneACCESS table as TCRdb keeps it, with only in-frame sequences that have V and J called. A part of the clones is gone; compared with another copy, unresolved V genes explain less than half, and the rest is unexplained. For this sample there are roughly 200,000 clones; 80% to 90% appear just once. The ten largest clonotypes hold about 3.1% of the sample. Material for sequencing was PBMCs. These receptors were obtained from a man younger than 45 in good health and CMV-seronegative.

V is TRBV20-1 and J is TRBJ2-5; weak D call: TRBD2 (5 bases). V lost 4 bases and J 14 bases, leaving 17 bases between the germline ends. This CDR3 has 11 amino acids. In germline, CDR1 is DFQATT, CDR2 SNEGSKA (reference sequence). The CDR3 region is CSATSSTRTYF. The DNA for the CDR3 is TGCAGTGCTACCTCTAGCACACGAACCTACTTC.

The J gene is TRBJ2-1, the V gene TRBV5-1; 8 positions agree with TRBD2. The CDR3 spans 14 residues. V shed 4 bases and J 5 bases; nucleotides not matched to a gene: 5. CDR1 and CDR2 from the germline V gene are SGHRS and YFSETQ. The CDR3 sequence is CASSGSGGDNEQFF. CDR3 nucleotide sequence: TGCGCCAGCAGCGGGAGCGGGGGAGACAATGAGCAGTTCTTC. The variable domain in full, with the rest retrieved from reference TRBV5-1 and TRBJ2-1, is KAGVTQTPRYLIKTRGQQVTLSCSPISGHRSVSWYQQTPGQGLQFLFEYFSETQRNKGNFPGRFSGRQFSNSRSEMNVSTLELGDSALYLCASSGSGGDNEQFFGPGTRLTVL.

This chain links TRBV19 with TRBJ2-7, with 7 bases that match TRBD1. The trim removed 5 bases at V and 1 base at J, leaving 8 bases unmatched. Germline V lookup: CDR1 LNHDA, CDR2 SQIVND (reference sequence). CDR3 length equals 15 residues. The CDR3 reads CASSQTGSSSYEQYF. The DNA for the CDR3 is TGTGCCAGTAGTCAGACAGGGTCTTCGTCCTACGAGCAGTACTTC.

This chain joins TRBV11-2 and TRBJ1-1, with 11 bases aligning to TRBD1. Germline V CDR1 and CDR2: SGHAT, FQNNGV. The CDR3 is 18 residues long. V shed 1 base and J 3 bases; nucleotides not matched to a gene: 10. The CDR3, as DNA: TGTGCCAGCAGCTTAGTAGGGACAGGGGGGACTTATGACACTGAAGCTTTCTTT. The encoded protein is CASSLVGTGGTYDTEAFF.

V usage is TRBV6-5 and J usage is TRBJ2-3, with 8 bases that match TRBD1. This CDR3 has 14 residues. The germline V gene encodes CDR1 MNHEY and CDR2 SVGAGI. The ends lost 5 bases at V and 6 bases at J; junction bases unmatched: 7. The CDR3 loop is CASSGGQGPDTQYF. In DNA form, the CDR3 reads TGTGCCAGCAGTGGAGGACAGGGACCCGATACGCAGTATTTT.

The V gene is TRBV28, the J gene TRBJ1-1, with D perhaps TRBD1 (5 bases). Germline V CDR1 and CDR2: MDHEN, SYDVKM. V lost 6 bases, J lost 8 bases, and 13 bases lay in between. CDR3 size: 12 residues. CDR3 coding DNA: TGTGCCAGCAGCCTAGACAGTCCCGAAGCTTTCTTT. Protein product: CASSLDSPEAFF.

The J gene is TRBJ2-7, the V gene TRBV18; the match to TRBD1 covers 9 bases. The trim removed 0 bases at V and 3 bases at J, leaving 6 bases unmatched. CDR3 size: 16 residues. Germline V gene sequence: CDR1 KGHSH, CDR2 LQKENI. CDR3 protein: CASSPPPQTGGYEQYF. The CDR3 DNA reads as TGTGCCAGCTCACCACCCCCCCAGACAGGGGGCTACGAGCAGTACTTC.

The chain recombines TRBV6-5 with TRBJ1-5, with D unclear. This CDR3 has 13 amino acids. V was trimmed by 5 bases and J by 0 bases, leaving 5 bases between them. Germline CDR1 is MNHEY and CDR2 is SVGAGI. The CDR3 loop is CASSRVSNQPQHF. Here the CDR3 DNA reads TGTGCCAGCAGTCGGGTTAGCAATCAGCCCCAGCATTTT.

The chain employs TRBV11-2 and TRBJ2-7; the match to TRBD1 covers 9 bases. With 4 bases clipped from V and 4 bases from J, the junction kept 8 bases outside the gene matches. This CDR3 comprises 15 residues. Looked up from germline, CDR1 is SGHAT and CDR2 is FQNNGV. CDR3: CASSSASGTGYEQYF. CDR3 DNA: TGTGCCAGCAGCTCTGCGTCCGGGACAGGGTACGAGCAGTACTTC. The entire variable domain, with the rest obtained from reference TRBV11-2 and TRBJ2-7, is as follows: EAGVAQSPRYKIIEKRQSVAFWCNPISGHATLYWYQQILGQGPKLLIQFQNNGVVDDSQLPKDRFSAERLKGVDSTLKIQPAKLEDSAVYLCASSSASGTGYEQYFGPGTRLTVT.

The chain carries TRBV4-1 and TRBJ1-6, with D perhaps TRBD1 (6 bases). Germline CDR1 is MGHRA and CDR2 is YSYEKL. The CDR3 consists of 17 residues. Trimming shortened V by 1 base and J by 0 bases, and 10 bases separated the two germline ends. The CDR3 DNA reads TGCGCCAGCAGCCAAGCCCCACAGGGCTCCTATAATTCACCCCTCCACTTT. Translating it yields CASSQAPQGSYNSPLHF.

In this sample, this clone turned up once. The chain combines TRBV28 with TRBJ1-1; possible D gene TRBD1, 6 bases. Germline V gene data show CDR1 as MDHEN and CDR2 as SYDVKM. Trimming removed 5 bases from V and 8 bases from J, with 21 bases in between. CDR3 size: 15 residues. CDR3 residues: CASSRPGVTNEEAFF. The CDR3 DNA reads TGTGCCAGCAGTCGCCCAGGGGTCACAAACGAGGAAGCTTTCTTT.

The chain combines TRBV4-1 with TRBJ2-7, with 9 nucleotides matching TRBD1. V dropped 1 base and J dropped 5; count of bases not matched to a gene: 6. Germline lookup yields CDR1 MGHRA and CDR2 YSYEKL. The CDR3 loop spans 15 amino acids. CDR3 DNA sequence: TGCGCCAGCAGCCAAGGCCCCGGGACAGGGAACGAGCAGTACTTC. Protein sequence: CASSQGPGTGNEQYF.

The chain joins TRBV10-1 to TRBJ1-5; 7 bases match TRBD1. The trim removed 5 bases at V and 5 bases at J, leaving 3 bases unmatched. The CDR3 has 13 residues. CDR1 WNHNN and CDR2 SYGVQD come from the germline V gene (reference sequence). The CDR3 coding sequence is TGCGCCAGCAGTCCAACAGGGGATCAGCCCCAGCATTTT. Residues: CASSPTGDQPQHF.

This chain uses TRBV7-9 with TRBJ1-2; D ambiguous. The V end lost 4 bases, the J end lost 8 bases, and 14 bases lay between the germline ends. The CDR3 totals 13 residues. Germline CDR1 SEHNR, CDR2 FQNEAQ (reference sequence). The CDR3 coding sequence is TGTGCCAGCAGCTCTACAGAGGAGGGAGGCTACACCTTC. This codes for CASSSTEEGGYTF. The complete variable domain, with remaining parts taken from reference TRBV7-9 and TRBJ1-2, reads DTGVSQNPRHKITKRGQNVTFRCDPISEHNRLYWYRQTLGQGPEFLTYFQNEAQLEKSRLLSDRFSAERPKGSFSTLEIQRTEQGDSAMYLCASSSTEEGGYTFGSGTRLTVV.